These 7 T cell receptor beta chains were all obtained from the same sample, sequenced in a study of cytomegalovirus exposure and HLA in healthy donors. The primer mix had 60 Vbeta and 13 Jbeta primers. Sequenced by immunoSEQ multiplex PCR; TCRdb stores in-frame clones only, minus some. Seen here are around 69,000 clones, about 70% observed once, and the top ten hold around 9.7%. The sequencing sample was made of PBMCs. The receptors shown here come from a woman aged 45-65 years in good health and CMV-seropositive.

The chain joins TRBV27 to TRBJ2-2; TRBD2 is a possible D gene (6 bases). This CDR3 region has 14 residues. CDR1 MNHEY and CDR2 SMNVEV come from the germline V gene (reference sequence). The V end was cut by 11 bases, the J end by 5 bases, with 18 bases between. In DNA form, the CDR3 reads TGTGCCGGATGGGCGGGGTTTAAAACCGGGGAGCTGTTTTTT. This encodes CAGWAGFKTGELFF.

The genes are TRBV7-6 and TRBJ2-5; no clear D. V lost 5 bases and J lost 5, with 12 bases in between. The CDR3 is made up of 13 amino acids. The germline V gene has CDR1 SGHVS and CDR2 FNYEAQ. The CDR3 DNA sequence: TGTGCCAGCAGCGTGCGTCCCCGGGAGACCCAGTACTTC. Translation gives CASSVRPRETQYF.

The gene calls are TRBV4-3 and TRBJ1-4; tentative D call: TRBD1 (5 bases). The CDR3 extends over 17 amino acids. From germline, CDR1 is LGHNA and CDR2 YSLEER. Trimming shortened V by 0 bases and J by 1 base, and 12 bases separated the two germline ends. CDR3 nucleotide sequence: TGCGCCAGCAGCCAAGAACCGGGGGATGAAACTAATGAAAAACTGTTTTTT. As protein: CASSQEPGDETNEKLFF.

This chain uses TRBV6-5 with TRBJ2-3; 10 nucleotides align to TRBD2. The CDR3 is 15 amino acids. The ends lost 0 bases at V and 7 bases at J; junction bases unmatched: 4. Germline V lookup: CDR1 MNHEY, CDR2 SVGAGI. The CDR3 DNA sequence: TGTGCCAGCAGTTACTCGAATAGCGGGGGGAATACGCAGTATTTT. This codes for CASSYSNSGGNTQYF.

V is TRBV27 and J is TRBJ2-1; a possible D gene is TRBD2 (5 bases). Deletions cut 5 bases from V and 6 bases from J, with 14 bases between. Germline V CDR1 and CDR2: MNHEY, SMNVEV (reference sequence). The CDR3 sequence is 14 residues long. Here the CDR3 reads CASSRDNPSNEQFF. The CDR3 DNA is TGTGCCAGCAGTCGGGATAATCCTAGCAATGAGCAGTTCTTC.

V gene TRBV21-1 combines with J gene TRBJ2-3; the table's D call of TRBD2 was not tested on the DNA. TRBV21-1 is a pseudogene segment. This CDR3 has 15 residues. The DNA of the CDR3 is TGTGCCAGCAGCATCGAGCGGGAGGGCCCAGATACGCAGTATTTT. This sequence encodes CASSIEREGPDTQYF.

This clone was found a few times. The chain recombines TRBV27 with TRBJ2-1; 9 bases agree with TRBD2. V was clipped by 3 bases and J by 2 bases; unmatched bases: 14. This CDR3 has 19 residues. Germline assignment: CDR1 MNHEY and CDR2 SMNVEV (reference sequence). The CDR3 coding sequence is TGTGCCAGCAGTTTGCGACCCTCGTCCAGACTAGCGGCCTACAATGAGCAGTTCTTC. Its translation is CASSLRPSSRLAAYNEQFF.